These 26 T cell receptor beta chains were sequenced from one sample in a study of blood T cell repertoires in COVID-19 (TCRdb year 2020). Library creation used the immunoSEQ multiplex PCR assay. In TCRdb, the immuneACCESS table is reduced to in-frame sequences with V and J assigned. These tables do not hold every clone; where another copy was compared, an unresolved V gene accounts for under half, and the others remain unexplained. The sample table shows about 70,000 clones, and about 83% are seen once. Jointly, the top ten make up around 20% of the sample. Sample: peripheral blood. Every receptor here comes from a woman of 80 years or more with acute or convalescent COVID-19.

CDR3 loop: CASRKLSAGEQFF. DNA for the CDR3: TGTGCCAGCAGAAAACTGAGCGCGGGAGAGCAGTTCTTC. The rearrangement uses TRBV6-5 and TRBJ2-1, with D possibly being TRBD2 (6 bases). The CDR3 loop spans 13 amino acids. Trimming shortened V by 6 bases and J by 10 bases, and 16 bases separated the two germline ends. Germline V gene sequence: CDR1 MNHEY, CDR2 SVGAGI.

The rearrangement uses TRBV19 and TRBJ1-5, with D unresolved. The CDR3 covers 15 residues. Germline assignment: CDR1 LNHDA and CDR2 SQIVND (reference sequence). V lost 5 bases and J lost 0, with 11 bases in between. CDR3 DNA sequence: TGTGCCAGTAGTCGGGCGGGGAATAGCAATCAGCCCCAGCATTTT. This codes for CASSRAGNSNQPQHF.

The V and J genes are TRBV9 and TRBJ2-1; TRBD2 agrees at 14 bases. CDR1 and CDR2 (germline): SGDLS, YYNGEE. This CDR3 has 15 residues. The V and J ends lost 3 bases and 6 bases, in that order; junction bases with no gene match: 2. CDR3 protein: CASSGGTSGSNEQFF. CDR3 sequence (DNA): TGTGCCAGCAGCGGGGGGACTAGCGGGAGCAATGAGCAGTTCTTC. The full variable domain, rest sourced from reference TRBV9 and TRBJ2-1, is DSGVTQTPKHLITATGQRVTLRCSPRSGDLSVYWYQQSLDQGLQFLIQYYNGEERAKGNILERFSAQQFPDLHSELNLSSLELGDSALYFCASSGGTSGSNEQFFGPGTRLTVL.

This clone is a singleton in its sample. The chain employs TRBV3-1 (or the pseudogene TRBV3-2) and TRBJ2-5; 7 positions match TRBD2. V shed 1 base and J 4 bases; nucleotides not matched to a gene: 6. The CDR3 is 15 residues long. Germline CDR1 reads LGHDT; CDR2 reads YNNKEL (reference sequence). The CDR3 DNA sequence: TGTGCCAGCAGCCAAGGGGAGGGGTCGGGAGAGACCCAGTACTTC. Residues: CASSQGEGSGETQYF.

The gene calls are TRBV3-1 (or the pseudogene TRBV3-2) and TRBJ2-1; weak D call: TRBD2 (5 bases). Trimming removed 4 bases at V and 3 bases at J, with 10 bases between. The CDR3 spans 14 residues. Per the germline V gene, CDR1 is LGHDT and CDR2 is YNNKEL (reference sequence). The CDR3 protein is CASSPQTIYNEQFF. CDR3 nucleotides: TGTGCCAGCAGCCCCCAGACTATCTACAATGAGCAGTTCTTC.

DNA for the CDR3: TGTGCCAGCAGCGTGAGTCCAGGGAATCAGCCCCAGCATTTT. Translation gives CASSVSPGNQPQHF. The genes are TRBV9 and TRBJ1-5, with TRBD1 as a possible D gene (5 bases). Trimming shortened V by 2 bases and J by 4 bases, and 10 bases separated the two germline ends. Per germline, CDR1 SGDLS and CDR2 YYNGEE. The CDR3 runs 14 residues. The whole variable domain, remainder taken from reference TRBV9 and TRBJ1-5, is DSGVTQTPKHLITATGQRVTLRCSPRSGDLSVYWYQQSLDQGLQFLIQYYNGEERAKGNILERFSAQQFPDLHSELNLSSLELGDSALYFCASSVSPGNQPQHFGDGTRLSIL.

This rearrangement joins TRBV9 to TRBJ2-6; perhaps TRBD1 as D (5 bases). Germline CDR1 SGDLS, CDR2 YYNGEE. CDR3 length equals 15 residues. V lost 0 bases, J lost 1 base, and 5 bases lay in between. In nucleotides, the CDR3 is TGTGCCAGCAGCGTAGCAGGGTCTGGGGCCAACGTCCTGACTTTC. Amino acids: CASSVAGSGANVLTF.

The V gene is TRBV18, the J gene TRBJ1-3; D ambiguous. There are 15 residues in the CDR3. Trimming took 3 bases from V and 5 from J, leaving 14 bases between them. Germline V lookup: CDR1 KGHSH, CDR2 LQKENI. CDR3 bases: TGTGCCAGCTCACCCGTCTCAGACATCAGAAACACCATATATTTT. It translates to CASSPVSDIRNTIYF.

The chain combines TRBV7-8 with TRBJ2-5; possible D gene TRBD1, 5 bases. From germline, CDR1 is SGHVS and CDR2 FQNEAQ. This CDR3 comprises 16 residues. Trimming shortened V by 2 bases and J by 7 bases, and 20 bases separated the two germline ends. The DNA of the CDR3 is TGTGCCAGCAGCTTAAGTGGGGCCCCGCCCCAGGGGACCCAGTACTTC. Translated, it gives CASSLSGAPPQGTQYF.

V and J are TRBV19 and TRBJ2-2, with D possibly matching TRBD1 (6 bases). V was clipped by 6 bases and J by 1 base, with 12 bases between them. The germline gives CDR1 LNHDA, CDR2 SQIVND (reference sequence). The CDR3 is 15 residues long. The CDR3 nucleotides read TGTGCCAGTAGGCAAATGGACAGGAACACCGGGGAGCTGTTTTTT. It codes for CASRQMDRNTGELFF.

The chain has TRBV6-5 and TRBJ1-5; D remains ambiguous. The V gene's germline CDR1 is MNHEY and CDR2 SVGAGI. The V end was cut by 8 bases, the J end by 7 bases, with 12 bases between. CDR3 length: 12 amino acids. The CDR3, as DNA: TGTGCCAGCCTCAAAGGAGGGCAGCCCCAGCATTTT. Protein product: CASLKGGQPQHF.

The gene calls are TRBV6-1 and TRBJ2-1; 9 nucleotides line up with TRBD2. The junction had 14 bases not matched to a gene; V was cut back by 3 bases and J by 5 bases. The length of the CDR3 is 18 residues. Germline V gives CDR1 MNHNS, CDR2 SASEGT. The CDR3, as DNA: TGTGCCAGCAGTGACTGGGGACTACGAGCGGGGGGCAACAATGAGCAGTTCTTC. It codes for CASSDWGLRAGGNNEQFF.

The J gene is TRBJ1-6, the V gene TRBV9, with 8 bases that match TRBD1. V dropped 3 bases and J dropped 10; count of bases not matched to a gene: 6. The CDR3 has 14 residues. Germline V lookup: CDR1 SGDLS, CDR2 YYNGEE. CDR3 DNA sequence: TGTGCCAGCAGCGCCGGACAGGGACGGTCACCCCTCCACTTT. This sequence encodes CASSAGQGRSPLHF.

In its sample, this clone was seen a few times. The CDR3 loop reads CASSLGSGFTQPQHF. DNA for the CDR3: TGTGCCAGCAGCTTAGGGAGTGGCTTCACCCAGCCCCAGCATTTT. The J gene is TRBJ1-5, the V gene TRBV7-6; D not certain. Trimming left V 1 base short and J 7 bases short, with 14 bases between. There are 15 residues in the CDR3. Germline CDR1 SGHVS, CDR2 FNYEAQ.

This clone was picked up one time. The chain combines TRBV6-5 with TRBJ2-2; tentatively, D is TRBD1 (5 bases). V lost 5 bases and J 6 bases, leaving 10 bases between the germline ends. CDR3 length: 13 amino acids. Germline CDR1 and CDR2: MNHEY and SVGAGI. CDR3 protein: CASSPGSPGELFF. The CDR3 coding sequence is TGTGCCAGCAGTCCAGGGTCCCCCGGGGAGCTGTTTTTT.

V usage is TRBV5-1 and J usage is TRBJ2-5; TRBD1 matches at 10 bases. Germline V gene data show CDR1 as SGHRS and CDR2 as YFSETQ. Germline trimming cut 4 bases from V and 4 bases from J; bases unmatched to any gene: 7. CDR3 length equals 15 residues. The CDR3 protein is CASSRRDRGRETQYF. The DNA for the CDR3 is TGCGCCAGCAGCCGCCGGGACAGGGGTCGAGAGACCCAGTACTTC.

The chain is built from TRBV28 and TRBJ2-1, with 8 bases aligning to TRBD2. Trimming took 5 bases from V and 6 from J; bases not matched to a gene: 12. Germline V gene data show CDR1 as MDHEN and CDR2 as SYDVKM. The CDR3 spans 16 residues. CDR3 DNA sequence: TGTGCCAGCAGTGCCCCGGCGGGCGGGGGGCGCAATGAGCAGTTCTTC. This gives the protein CASSAPAGGGRNEQFF.

This clone appeared a few times. The chain recombines TRBV27 with TRBJ2-7; 16 nucleotides agree with TRBD2. CDR1 is MNHEY and CDR2 is SMNVEV in the germline V gene (reference sequence). V was pared by 5 bases and J by 6 bases, with 13 bases of the junction left unmatched. The CDR3 contains 18 residues. The CDR3 DNA reads as TGTGCCAGCAGTGCCGCCCCGGGACTAGCGGGAGGGCCGCGCGAGCAGTACTTC. Its translation is CASSAAPGLAGGPREQYF.

The V and J genes are TRBV18 and TRBJ2-1; D is unresolved. V lost 4 bases and J 1 base, leaving 8 bases between the germline ends. Germline V gene data show CDR1 as KGHSH and CDR2 as LQKENI. The CDR3 has 14 residues. CDR3 nucleotides: TGTGCCAGCTCACGGGCTGAATCCTACAATGAGCAGTTCTTC. This gives the protein CASSRAESYNEQFF. Full variable domain (rest looked up from reference TRBV18 and TRBJ2-1): NAGVMQNPRHLVRRRGQEARLRCSPMKGHSHVYWYRQLPEEGLKFMVYLQKENIIDESGMPKERFSAEFPKEGPSILRIQQVVRGDSAAYFCASSRAESYNEQFFGPGTRLTVL.

V gene TRBV24-1 combines with J gene TRBJ1-2; tentative D call: TRBD1 (6 bases). The V end was cut by 4 bases, the J end by 6 bases, with 14 bases between. Looked up from germline, CDR1 is KGHDR and CDR2 is SFDVKD. This CDR3 comprises 14 residues. The CDR3 DNA is TGTGCCACCAGTGAGCCGGGACAAGGGAATGGCTACACCTTC. It yields the protein CATSEPGQGNGYTF.

This chain joins TRBV2 and TRBJ2-7; D might be TRBD2 (7 bases). The CDR3 runs 13 residues. Germline V gene data show CDR1 as SNHLY and CDR2 as FYNNEI. The V end lost 7 bases, the J end lost 4 bases, and 14 bases lay between the germline ends. CDR3 residues: CASTRGGKYEQYF. The CDR3, as DNA: TGTGCCAGCACTAGGGGGGGCAAGTACGAGCAGTACTTC. Full variable domain (rest looked up from reference TRBV2 and TRBJ2-7): EPEVTQTPSHQVTQMGQEVILRCVPISNHLYFYWYRQILGQKVEFLVSFYNNEISEKSEIFDDQFSVERPDGSNFTLKIRSTKLEDSAMYFCASTRGGKYEQYFGPGTRLTVT.

The chain has TRBV5-6 and TRBJ1-5; unclear D gene. The V end lost 7 bases, the J end lost 4 bases, and 9 bases lay between the germline ends. Germline CDR1 is SGHDT and CDR2 is YYEEEE. The length of the CDR3 is 12 residues. The chain's CDR3 is CASSFGNQPQHF. Here the CDR3 DNA reads TGTGCCAGCTCCTTCGGGAATCAGCCCCAGCATTTT.

V and J are TRBV2 and TRBJ1-2; D might be TRBD1 (5 bases). This CDR3 has 12 residues. Trimming removed 7 bases at V and 8 bases at J, with 14 bases between. Germline loops: CDR1 SNHLY, CDR2 FYNNEI. The CDR3 loop is CASTRGAEGYTF. The CDR3 nucleotides are TGTGCCAGCACAAGGGGCGCGGAGGGCTACACCTTC.

The J gene is TRBJ2-5, the V gene TRBV12-5, with 9 bases fitting TRBD1. Germline values: CDR1 LGHNT, CDR2 FRNRAP. Trimming at V came to 2 bases and at J to 4 bases, leaving 11 bases not matched to a gene. The CDR3 spans 17 residues. CDR3 in amino acids: CASGLTTQQGARETQYF. CDR3 nucleotide sequence: TGTGCTAGTGGTTTGACAACTCAACAGGGGGCCAGAGAGACCCAGTACTTC.

This clone was counted between two and nine times. The genes are TRBV6-2 or TRBV6-3 and TRBJ1-5; no clear D gene. The CDR3 totals 16 residues. Trimming left V 2 bases short and J 2 bases short, with 13 bases between. Germline CDR1 MNHEY, CDR2 SVGEGT. The CDR3 bases are TGTGCCAGCAGTTACACCTTTCTCCGAGGCAATCAGCCCCAGCATTTT. Its protein is CASSYTFLRGNQPQHF.

The chain combines TRBV29-1 with TRBJ1-1; D is perhaps TRBD1 (6 bases). The CDR3 totals 16 residues. V dropped 2 bases and J dropped 4 bases, with 20 bases sitting between them. The germline gives CDR1 SQVTM, CDR2 ANQGSEA. The CDR3 DNA reads TGCAGCGTTGAACCGAACCTCAGGGGAAGTGGCACTGAAGCTTTCTTT. It specifies CSVEPNLRGSGTEAFF.